The 15 T cell receptor beta chains reported below all come from one sample, sequenced in a study of blood T cell repertoires in COVID-19. Profiling relied on immunoSEQ multiplex PCR, and the TCRdb table lists in-frame clones only, not all of them. Among approximately 82,000 clones listed, 65% to 85% were seen once. The sample was peripheral blood. These receptors came from a woman aged 60-70 years with acute or convalescent COVID-19.

V is TRBV6-1 and J is TRBJ2-5; D uncertain. The V end lost 2 bases, the J end lost 5 bases, and 12 bases lay between the germline ends. This CDR3 contains 14 residues. The germline V gene has CDR1 MNHNS and CDR2 SASEGT. CDR3: CASSELGGRETQYF. The CDR3 DNA is TGTGCCAGCAGTGAATTAGGCGGTCGGGAGACCCAGTACTTC.

This chain connects TRBV5-1 to TRBJ2-2, with 13 bases that match TRBD2. The CDR3 covers 16 residues. CDR1 and CDR2 (germline): SGHRS, YFSETQ. V shed 4 bases, J shed 7 bases, and the junction held 7 bases outside the gene matches. The CDR3 coding sequence is TGCGCCAGCAGCCCACTGGGACTAGCGGGGTTCGGGGAGCTGTTTTTT. Its translation: CASSPLGLAGFGELFF.

This chain joins TRBV9 and TRBJ1-3; D gene ambiguous. The CDR3 covers 13 residues. Trimming stripped 5 bases from V and 2 bases from J, with 8 bases between. Germline loops: CDR1 SGDLS, CDR2 YYNGEE. The CDR3 nucleotides read TGTGCCAGCAGTGCTAACGCTGGAAACACCATATATTTT. It is translated as CASSANAGNTIYF.

Here the CDR3 DNA reads TGTGCCAGCAGCTTGTCAGGGGCCAATCATGAAAAACTGTTTTTT. This translates into CASSLSGANHEKLFF. V and J are TRBV5-5 and TRBJ1-4, with D tentatively TRBD1 (6 bases). The CDR3 sequence is 15 residues long. The germline gives CDR1 SGHKS, CDR2 YYEKEE (reference sequence). V was shortened by 1 base and J by 6 bases, with 13 bases between the two germline ends.

The genes are TRBV7-9 and TRBJ1-3; no clear D. Germline V gives CDR1 SEHNR, CDR2 FQNEAQ (reference sequence). Trimming shortened V by 5 bases and J by 0 bases, and 14 bases separated the two germline ends. The CDR3 has 16 residues. CDR3 loop: CASSRSTVRSGNTIYF. CDR3 bases: TGTGCCAGCAGCCGAAGTACAGTTCGCTCTGGAAACACCATATATTTT.

The J gene is TRBJ1-4, the V gene TRBV28; no clear D gene. This CDR3 has 15 residues. In germline, CDR1 is MDHEN, CDR2 SYDVKM. With 7 bases removed from V and 0 bases from J, the gap between germline ends came to 12 bases. CDR3 in amino acids: CASKEGGPTNEKLFF. The CDR3 bases are TGTGCCAGCAAGGAGGGAGGACCAACTAATGAAAAACTGTTTTTT.

The rearrangement joins TRBV25-1 to TRBJ2-7; no definite D call. V was trimmed by 3 bases and J by 0 bases, leaving 9 bases between them. The germline V gene has CDR1 MGHDK and CDR2 SYGVNS. CDR3 length: 14 residues. The CDR3 nucleotides read TGTGCCAGCAGTGATACCCCTAGCTCCTACGAGCAGTACTTC. Encoded protein: CASSDTPSSYEQYF.

A single count supports this clone. The genes are TRBV3-1 (or the pseudogene TRBV3-2) and TRBJ2-3, with D perhaps matching TRBD2 (5 bases). There are 15 residues in the CDR3. V gave up 8 bases and J gave up 10 bases, with 25 bases separating them. CDR1 is LGHDT, CDR2 YNNKEL, per germline (reference sequence). CDR3 loop: CASDSGPTGKVAQYF. CDR3 nucleotide sequence: TGTGCCAGCGATTCGGGCCCGACGGGGAAAGTTGCGCAGTATTTT.

The gene calls are TRBV28 and TRBJ1-2; maybe TRBD1 (6 bases). The CDR3 runs to 12 residues. V was shortened by 7 bases and J by 4 bases, with 10 bases between the two germline ends. The germline V gene has CDR1 MDHEN and CDR2 SYDVKM. For the CDR3, the DNA is TGTGCCAGCACCCGGGACATCTATGGCTACACCTTC. Its protein product is CASTRDIYGYTF.

This rearrangement joins TRBV12-3 or TRBV12-4 to TRBJ1-2; D is unresolved. CDR3 length: 13 amino acids. V was pared by 2 bases and J by 4 bases, with 8 bases between. In nucleotides, the CDR3 is TGTGCCAGCAGTTTACTCTCTCCCTATGGCTACACCTTC. It translates to CASSLLSPYGYTF.

There are a few counts of this clone. The chain links TRBV24-1 to TRBJ1-2, with TRBD1 matching 11 bases. The length of the CDR3 is 17 residues. V lost 2 bases, J lost 5 bases, and 9 bases stayed unmatched. The germline V gene encodes CDR1 KGHDR and CDR2 SFDVKD. The CDR3 is CATSDWDRGEGGYGYTF. The CDR3 DNA reads as TGTGCCACCAGTGATTGGGACAGGGGGGAAGGGGGGTATGGCTACACCTTC.

V gene TRBV30 combines with J gene TRBJ2-7; perhaps TRBD2 as D (5 bases). Deletions cut 0 bases from V and 3 bases from J, with 6 bases between. Germline V gene data show CDR1 as GTSNPN and CDR2 as SVGIG (reference sequence). The CDR3 is 12 amino acids. The CDR3 region has the DNA TGTGCCTGGAGTGTCGGGAACTACGAGCAGTACTTC. As protein: CAWSVGNYEQYF. The variable domain in full, completed from reference TRBV30 and TRBJ2-7, reads SQTIHQWPATLVQPVGSPLSLECTVEGTSNPNLYWYRQAAGRGLQLLFYSVGIGQISSEVPQNLSASRPQDRQFILSSKKLLLSDSGFYLCAWSVGNYEQYFGPGTRLTVT.

This chain joins TRBV18 and TRBJ2-7, with 7 bases matching TRBD1. The CDR3 has 15 residues. The V segment lost 4 bases and the J segment 1 base; nucleotides outside the gene matches: 7. Germline V lookup: CDR1 KGHSH, CDR2 LQKENI. The CDR3 sequence is CASSLGTETSYEQYF. Here the CDR3 DNA reads TGTGCCAGCTCACTCGGGACAGAAACGTCCTACGAGCAGTACTTC.

This chain joins TRBV7-2 and TRBJ1-4; D is perhaps TRBD1 (5 bases). The CDR3 covers 16 residues. The V gene's germline CDR1 is SGHTA and CDR2 FQGNSA. Trimming shortened V by 5 bases and J by 7 bases, and 20 bases separated the two germline ends. The CDR3 DNA is TGTGCCAGCAGCCCCTCTATCGGGGCGGGGGGTGAAAAACTGTTTTTT. This encodes CASSPSIGAGGEKLFF.

The chain links TRBV24-1 to TRBJ1-1; 11 bases align to TRBD1. V gave up 9 bases and J gave up 4 bases; unmatched junction bases: 6. Per germline, CDR1 KGHDR and CDR2 SFDVKD. The CDR3 loop spans 14 amino acids. CDR3 protein: CATVGGTGGTEAFF. The CDR3 DNA sequence: TGTGCCACCGTGGGGGGGACAGGGGGCACTGAAGCTTTCTTT.